This entry lists 29 T cell receptor beta chains sequenced from one sample in a study of T cells in Graves' hyperthyroidism and ophthalmopathy. There were TCR beta CDR3 regions amplified from RNA transcripts. The HTBI primer set served for first-round RT-PCR of the TCR CDR3. One entry per CDR3 protein, called by TCRdb with MiXCR from the multiplex PCR reads. The sample lists roughly 500,000 distinct CDR3 sequences, 46% occurring once. What was sequenced was peripheral blood or thyroid tissue (not recorded which). These receptors were obtained from an adult woman with Graves' disease, either hyperthyroidism or ophthalmopathy (not recorded which).

The chain links TRBV7-2 to TRBJ2-7, with 7 bases matching TRBD2. The CDR3 loop spans 14 amino acids. Trimming took 4 bases from V and 4 from J; bases not matched to a gene: 7. Per germline, CDR1 SGHTA and CDR2 FQGNSA. The DNA of the CDR3 is TGTGCCAGCAGCTCCCGAATGGGGGGGTACGAGCAGTACTTC. Its protein is CASSSRMGGYEQYF.

This clonotype was detected only a few times. DNA of the CDR3: TGTGCCAGCAGCTTATCAGGGACTGATTCACCCCTCCACTTT. As protein: CASSLSGTDSPLHF. The rearrangement links TRBV7-2 to TRBJ1-6; possible D gene TRBD1, 5 bases. The CDR3 totals 14 residues. Trimming removed 2 bases at V and 8 bases at J, with 10 bases between. CDR1 and CDR2 from the germline V gene are SGHTA and FQGNSA.

This sequence joins TRBV15 and TRBJ2-7; no clear D. Germline V gene sequence: CDR1 LNHNV, CDR2 YYDKDF (reference sequence). The V gene lost 5 bases and the J gene lost 2 bases, with 16 bases spanning the gap. This CDR3 spans 15 amino acids. CDR3 sequence: CATSRDQDRPYEQYF. Written as DNA, the CDR3 is TGTGCCACCAGCCGCGACCAAGACCGACCCTACGAGCAGTACTTC. The entire variable domain, with the rest obtained from reference TRBV15 and TRBJ2-7, is as follows: DAMVIQNPRYQVTQFGKPVTLSCSQTLNHNVMYWYQQKSSQAPKLLFHYYDKDFNNEADTPDNFQSRRPNTSFCFLDIRSPGLGDTAMYLCATSRDQDRPYEQYFGPGTRLTVT.

This clonotype was detected many times. The rearrangement links TRBV5-1 to TRBJ2-2, with D possibly TRBD2 on 6 matching bases. CDR1 is SGHRS and CDR2 is YFSETQ in the germline V gene. The CDR3 contains 15 residues. Trimming stripped 7 bases from V and 4 bases from J, with 17 bases between. CDR3 nucleotides: TGCGCCAGCGACGGTTCGGGGGATTCCACCGGGGAGCTGTTTTTT. It translates to CASDGSGDSTGELFF.

The chain has TRBV4-1 and TRBJ2-3; D gene ambiguous. Germline loops: CDR1 MGHRA, CDR2 YSYEKL. Trimming removed 1 base from V and 0 bases from J, with 11 bases in between. The CDR3 sequence is 16 residues long. CDR3 sequence reads: CASSQAGRSSTDTQYF. The CDR3 DNA follows: TGCGCCAGCAGCCAAGCGGGCAGATCTAGCACAGATACGCAGTATTTT.

The rearrangement uses TRBV10-3 and TRBJ1-4, with a tentative D call TRBD1 (5 bases). Germline V gives CDR1 ENHRY, CDR2 SYGVKD. The V and J ends lost 2 bases and 6 bases respectively, with 13 bases between them. This CDR3 comprises 15 residues. The chain's CDR3 is CAISEKRGDDEKLFF. In DNA, the CDR3 is TGTGCCATCAGTGAGAAAAGAGGGGATGATGAAAAACTGTTTTTT.

This chain uses TRBV7-9 with TRBJ1-2; 7 bases agree with TRBD1. The CDR3 sequence is 15 residues long. With 6 bases clipped from V and 3 bases from J, the junction kept 10 bases outside the gene matches. Germline values: CDR1 SEHNR, CDR2 FQNEAQ (reference sequence). The DNA for the CDR3 is TGTGCCAGCAGTCCTGACAGGGCGTTGGACTATGGCTACACCTTC. It yields the protein CASSPDRALDYGYTF.

To note about this clonotype: A much larger clone lies one base from this, so it may be a read error. In DNA, the CDR3 is TGCGCCAGCAGCTACAGGTGGTTCCAGCCCCAGCATTTT. Protein: CASSYRWFQPQHF. The V call is TRBV4-1, the J call TRBJ1-5; the D gene is possibly TRBD1 (5 bases). CDR1 is MGHRA, CDR2 YSYEKL, per germline. V dropped 5 bases and J dropped 7 bases, with 12 bases sitting between them. This CDR3 has 13 residues.

This clonotype was recorded many times. The chain links TRBV5-1 to TRBJ1-4; D is perhaps TRBD1 (5 bases). Trimming pared 2 bases from V and 8 bases from J, leaving 13 bases between. The CDR3 runs to 14 residues. The germline V gene encodes CDR1 SGHRS and CDR2 YFSETQ. CDR3 nucleotides: TGCGCCAGCAGCTTACCGGGGGTGGGAGAAAAACTGTTTTTT. It specifies CASSLPGVGEKLFF. The complete variable domain, with remaining parts taken from reference TRBV5-1 and TRBJ1-4, reads KAGVTQTPRYLIKTRGQQVTLSCSPISGHRSVSWYQQTPGQGLQFLFEYFSETQRNKGNFPGRFSGRQFSNSRSEMNVSTLELGDSALYLCASSLPGVGEKLFFGSGTQLSVL.

V and J are TRBV6-2 or TRBV6-3 and TRBJ2-7, with a possible D match to TRBD1 (6 bases). CDR3 length: 12 amino acids. Germline V lookup: CDR1 MNHEY, CDR2 SVGEGT. V lost 8 bases and J 2 bases, leaving 10 bases between the germline ends. The CDR3 protein is CASETGAYEQYF. CDR3 nucleotides: TGTGCCAGCGAGACAGGAGCCTACGAGCAGTACTTC.

This clonotype was recorded a few times. The chain joins TRBV30 to TRBJ2-2; D may be TRBD1 or TRBD2 (5 bases each). Per the germline V gene, CDR1 is GTSNPN and CDR2 is SVGIG (reference sequence). CDR3 length equals 16 residues. With 2 bases removed from V and 5 bases from J, the gap between germline ends came to 18 bases. CDR3 region: CAWSRRGNLGTGELFF. The CDR3 DNA reads as TGTGCCTGGAGTAGACGGGGCAACTTGGGGACCGGGGAGCTGTTTTTT.

The V call is TRBV18, the J call TRBJ1-4, with TRBD1 matching 7 bases. The ends lost 8 bases at V and 0 bases at J; junction bases unmatched: 6. Germline V gene lookup returns CDR1 KGHSH and CDR2 LQKENI. The CDR3 has 15 amino acids. CDR3 DNA sequence: TGTGCCAGCACCCGAGGACAGGCAACTAATGAAAAACTGTTTTTT. Translating it yields CASTRGQATNEKLFF.

Comment on this clonotype: A read error is possible here, since a much larger clone lies one base away. The chain carries TRBV4-1 and TRBJ2-7, with D possibly TRBD2 on 6 matching bases. The CDR3 is made up of 16 amino acids. Germline assignment: CDR1 MGHRA and CDR2 YSYEKL. Trimming stripped 4 bases from V and 4 bases from J, with 20 bases between. The CDR3 is CASSPSTVGSGYEQYF. The CDR3 DNA reads TGCGCCAGCAGCCCCTCTACTGTCGGGAGTGGGTACGAGCAGTACTTC.

V usage is TRBV2 and J usage is TRBJ1-3; the D gene is possibly TRBD1 (5 bases). This CDR3 contains 15 residues. V lost 8 bases and J lost 0, with 14 bases in between. Germline assignment: CDR1 SNHLY and CDR2 FYNNEI. The DNA of the CDR3 is TGTGCCAGCGTGGCGGGGCATGACTCTGGAAACACCATATATTTT. It codes for CASVAGHDSGNTIYF.

This clonotype was seen more than once but under ten times. The rearrangement uses TRBV18 and TRBJ2-5; the D is unclear. V lost 3 bases and J lost 3, with 8 bases in between. This CDR3 spans 13 amino acids. Germline CDR1 is KGHSH and CDR2 is LQKENI. The CDR3 DNA reads TGTGCCAGCTCACCTGGGATTAAAGAGACCCAGTACTTC. Encoded protein: CASSPGIKETQYF. The whole variable domain, remainder taken from reference TRBV18 and TRBJ2-5, is NAGVMQNPRHLVRRRGQEARLRCSPMKGHSHVYWYRQLPEEGLKFMVYLQKENIIDESGMPKERFSAEFPKEGPSILRIQQVVRGDSAAYFCASSPGIKETQYFGPGTRLLVL.

This clonotype was seen repeatedly, ten times or more. The chain links TRBV20-1 to TRBJ1-5; 7 positions agree with TRBD1. The CDR3 totals 13 residues. Germline-derived CDR1 and CDR2 are DFQATT and SNEGSKA (reference sequence). V gave up 6 bases and J gave up 4 bases; unmatched junction bases: 6. The DNA for the CDR3 is TGCAGTGCAAGGGGACAGAGGAATCAGCCCCAGCATTTT. Translating gives CSARGQRNQPQHF.

This clonotype was picked up many times. The chain uses TRBV19 and TRBJ2-2; D may correspond to TRBD1 or TRBD2 (5 bases each). V was shortened by 6 bases and J by 1 base, with 9 bases between the two germline ends. CDR1 and CDR2 (germline): LNHDA, SQIVND (reference sequence). CDR3 size: 14 residues. The CDR3 DNA is TGTGCCAGTAGGGCAGGGAGGAACACCGGGGAGCTGTTTTTT. Protein sequence: CASRAGRNTGELFF.

The sample holds many counts of this clonotype. Germline and junction disagree at one end, which may indicate a read error. V is TRBV2 and J is TRBJ1-1; TRBD1 agrees at 7 bases. The CDR3 extends over 14 amino acids. Germline CDR1 SNHLY, CDR2 FYNNEI. The CDR3 spells CASSMTGSHTEAFF. CDR3 DNA sequence: TGTGCCAGCAGTATGACAGGGTCCCACACCGAAGCTTTCTTT.

V usage is TRBV10-2 and J usage is TRBJ2-7, with D perhaps matching TRBD2 (5 bases). The V gene's germline CDR1 is WSHSY and CDR2 SAAADI. The V and J ends lost 3 bases and 6 bases respectively, with 12 bases between them. CDR3 size: 13 residues. CDR3: CASSDPRESEQYF. CDR3 sequence (DNA): TGCGCCAGCAGTGATCCGAGGGAAAGCGAGCAGTACTTC.

This clonotype was picked up many times. CDR3 residues: CATSKRSPQETQYF. The CDR3 nucleotides are TGTGCCACCAGCAAAAGGAGCCCCCAAGAGACCCAGTACTTC. The chain has TRBV15 and TRBJ2-5; D is unresolved. Trimming took off 4 bases at V and 1 base at J, with 10 bases between the two ends. Germline V lookup: CDR1 LNHNV, CDR2 YYDKDF (reference sequence). The CDR3 has 14 amino acids.

As for this clonotype: Being one base from a much bigger clone, this may be a read error. The J gene is TRBJ2-2, the V gene TRBV20-1, with TRBD1 matching 7 bases. This CDR3 is built from 13 residues. V was pared by 6 bases and J by 6 bases, with 7 bases of the junction left unmatched. The germline CDR1 and CDR2 sequences are DFQATT and SNEGSKA (reference sequence). The CDR3 bases are TGCAGTGCGGGGGACAGTATTGCCGGGGAGCTGTTTTTT. It translates to CSAGDSIAGELFF.

The table lists this clonotype with many counts. CDR3 bases: TGTGCCAGCAGTGGAACAGGGTTGGCTAATGAAAAACTGTTTTTT. Amino acids: CASSGTGLANEKLFF. The gene calls are TRBV2 and TRBJ1-4; D may be TRBD1 (6 bases). This CDR3 has 15 residues. Germline loops: CDR1 SNHLY, CDR2 FYNNEI. Trimming cost V 4 bases and J 3 bases, with 12 bases left between them.

On this clonotype: A clone one base away is much larger, so this may be a read error. This chain uses TRBV11-2 with TRBJ2-7; possible D gene TRBD1, 5 bases. V lost 2 bases and J lost 0, with 14 bases in between. Germline loops: CDR1 SGHAT, CDR2 FQNNGV. This CDR3 has 16 residues. In DNA form, the CDR3 reads TGTGCCAGCAGCTTAAAAGGGGCCATGTCCTCCTACGAGCAGTACTTC. It yields the protein CASSLKGAMSSYEQYF. Supplemented by reference TRBV11-2 and TRBJ2-7, the full variable domain reads EAGVAQSPRYKIIEKRQSVAFWCNPISGHATLYWYQQILGQGPKLLIQFQNNGVVDDSQLPKDRFSAERLKGVDSTLKIQPAKLEDSAVYLCASSLKGAMSSYEQYFGPGTRLTVT.

The chain uses TRBV5-1 and TRBJ1-1, with 9 bases lining up with TRBD1. The trim removed 4 bases at V and 6 bases at J, leaving 10 bases unmatched. This CDR3 is 15 amino acids long. In germline, CDR1 is SGHRS, CDR2 YFSETQ. This chain's CDR3 is CASSRRDRAGAEAFF. The DNA for the CDR3 is TGCGCCAGCAGCAGAAGGGACAGGGCGGGCGCTGAAGCTTTCTTT.

This clonotype was found many times. The genes are TRBV6-2 or TRBV6-3 and TRBJ1-5; possibly TRBD1 for D (6 bases). V was clipped by 2 bases and J by 11 bases, with 13 bases between them. Germline values: CDR1 MNHEY, CDR2 SVGEGT. The CDR3 is 13 residues long. The CDR3 coding sequence is TGTGCCAGCAGTTACCCCAGCCGGACAGCCCAGCATTTT. Translating it yields CASSYPSRTAQHF.

The chain employs TRBV10-3 and TRBJ1-1, with 8 bases lining up with TRBD1. This CDR3 has 12 amino acids. The germline V gene has CDR1 ENHRY and CDR2 SYGVKD. V dropped 8 bases and J dropped 5; count of bases not matched to a gene: 4. CDR3 protein: CAIGQGQTEAFF. The CDR3 bases are TGTGCCATCGGACAGGGACAAACTGAAGCTTTCTTT.

The CDR3 coding sequence is TGTGCCAGCAGCCAGGGTTCAGGGGTTGAAGAAAAACTGTTTTTT. Translated: CASSQGSGVEEKLFF. The rearrangement uses TRBV14 and TRBJ1-4; a weak D match, TRBD1 (6 bases). This CDR3 is built from 15 residues. The V end lost 3 bases, the J end lost 8 bases, and 16 bases lay between the germline ends. Germline CDR1 and CDR2: SGHDN and FVKESK.

This clonotype was seen at least ten times. The J gene is TRBJ1-5, the V gene TRBV6-6; 7 nucleotides match TRBD1. Germline-derived CDR1 and CDR2 are MNHNY and SVGAGI (reference sequence). The CDR3 runs 14 residues. Trimming took 4 bases from V and 3 from J; bases not matched to a gene: 3. The CDR3 is CASSFDRVNQPQHF. CDR3 sequence (DNA): TGTGCCAGCAGTTTTGACAGGGTCAATCAGCCCCAGCATTTT.

The chain employs TRBV6-9 and TRBJ1-2; D perhaps matches TRBD1 (5 bases). Trimming removed 6 bases at V and 3 bases at J, with 11 bases between. The CDR3 consists of 13 residues. In germline, CDR1 is MNHGY, CDR2 SVAAGI. CDR3 coding DNA: TGTGCCAGCAGATCTTCGGGGGACTATGGCTACACCTTC. This codes for CASRSSGDYGYTF.